A selection of T cell receptor beta chains follows, all from one sample in a study of shared clonotypes between healthy human individuals. Using immunoSEQ multiplex PCR, the repertoire was profiled, and TCRdb retains in-frame clones only, with some absent. The table shows about 690,000 clones, with roughly 91% occurring only once. The specimen sequenced was memory CD8+ T cells from PBMCs. Receptors were obtained from a man between 18 and 35 years old in good health. Some clones in this sample may be carry-over from other donors' samples. CDR3s leave out the opening cysteine and the closing phenylalanine or tryptophan. Clone size appears in some rows only: once, few, many, or a class for an expanded clone.

TRBJ1-5 TRBV19 - 12 ASSMGYGNQPQH
TRBJ1-5 TRBV5-5 - 13 ASSLEPGWVQPQH
TRBJ2-7 TRBV20-1 - 9 PDQSSYEQY
TRBJ2-7 TRBV5-6 few 14 ASSLGAGGAFYEQY
TRBJ2-3 TRBV10-1 - 12 ASSDGSSTDTQY
TRBJ2-5 TRBV2 once 15 ASSDSPAGTIQETQY
TRBJ2-2 TRBV28 once 15 ASTTSRGHSGNGELF
TRBJ2-2 TRBV7-3 - 19 ASSLGPSPGTGGRRYRELF
TRBJ2-7 TRBV27 - 10 ASSPNSYEQY
TRBJ2-2 TRBV7-9 - 14 ASSHRTGVDTGELF
TRBJ2-3 TRBV7-9 once 12 ASSPGPSTDTQY
TRBJ1-5 TRBV5-6 - 14 ASSFYSQGLYQPQH
TRBJ1-4 TRBV2 - 13 ASSGTGGSGEKLF
TRBJ2-3 TRBV19 - 14 ASSIDVIASTDTQY
TRBJ1-1 TRBV5-1 - 13 ASSLSTGGDTEAF
TRBJ2-2 TRBV2 - 14 ASSELGGTNTGELF
TRBJ2-5 TRBV7-9 - 14 ASSTTSGNTLRTQY
TRBJ1-5 TRBV4-3 - 13 ASSQDGMANQPQH
TRBJ1-5 TRBV27 - 14 ASSEGPGFGNQPQH
TRBJ2-2 TRBV9 - 14 ASSVGGGSGTGELF
TRBJ1-2 TRBV29-1 once 12 SVVGTGTSYGYT
TRBJ2-1 TRBV11-2 - 13 ASSSRTEGYNEQF
TRBJ1-1 TRBV9 - 12 ASSPSTISAEAF
TRBJ2-2 TRBV14 - 14 ASSQDGRGNTGELF
TRBJ2-3 TRBV11-2 - 13 ASSVVGRLADTQY
TRBJ2-7 TRBV4-1 once 13 ASSHLVAGGYEQY
TRBJ2-1 TRBV27 - 13 ASSLRAGVLEEQF
TRBJ1-1 TRBV6-5 - 11 ASSYGPNTEAF
TRBJ1-2 TRBV9 - 13 ASSVGSRADYGYT
TRBJ2-5 TRBV7-9 - 13 ASSKRLANQETQY
TRBJ2-7 TRBV28 - 11 ASRAGTSYEQY
TRBJ2-7 TRBV19 - 12 ASSPLGGAYEQY
TRBJ1-1 TRBV5-4 - 14 ASSSTGSARGTEAF
TRBJ1-2 TRBV5-8 - 8 ASSTYGYT
TRBJ1-3 TRBV27 - 16 ASSVSWTGLSSGNTIY
TRBJ2-1 TRBV7-8 - 10 ASSLTYNEQF
TRBJ2-1 TRBV27 once 14 ASSLGPGQGPNEQF
TRBJ2-1 TRBV28 - 12 ASRGASGRPEQF
TRBJ2-7 TRBV7-9 - 13 ASQKTGFISYEQY
TRBJ2-1 TRBV11-2 medium-sized 11 AVSGTSYNEQF
TRBJ2-7 TRBV2 - 11 ASKPTAAYEQY
TRBJ2-7 TRBV27 - 11 ASSLFVYRNRD
TRBJ1-1 TRBV7-6 - 12 ASSPITGNTEAF
TRBJ2-1 TRBV29-1 once 12 SVDHTRSYNEQF
TRBJ2-2 TRBV28 once 13 ASSFRDRVTGELF
TRBJ2-3 TRBV29-1 once 10 SVRSPTDTQY
TRBJ2-7 TRBV5-8 - 11 ASSLDTTYEQY
TRBJ2-2 TRBV5-1 once 16 ASSPGLAGGPSPGELF
TRBJ1-2 TRBV27 - 11 ASSPRVSYGYT
TRBJ2-2 TRBV6-4 few 12 ASSAGSDTGELF
TRBJ2-7 TRBV4-2 - 13 ASSQEQGEIYEQY
TRBJ2-7 TRBV7-2 - 13 ASSSRDRRTYEQY
- TRBV25-1 - 10 ASSVSLFEQY